This T cell receptor beta chain comes out of a study of beta chain features in type 1 diabetes. The investigators reverse transcribed all of the isolated RNA, so they sequenced expressed TCRB transcripts. Clones were read by immunoSEQ multiplex PCR, and TCRdb kept only the in-frame ones, dropping some. The repertoire holds fewer than 650,000 clones, with roughly a sixth as singletons. The sample holds a few counts of this clone. The CDR3 runs to 15 residues. Germline CDR1 reads MGHRA; CDR2 reads YSYEKL. V shed 4 bases and J 8 bases; nucleotides not matched to a gene: 5. The chain couples TRBV4-1 to TRBJ2-1, with 13 nucleotides matching TRBD2. Sequencing was performed on naive CD4+ T cells from blood. This receptor was identified in a man in his late teens or twenties in good health. The chain's CDR3 is CASSRGLAGVDEQFF. The CDR3 nucleotides are TGCGCCAGCAGCCGTGGACTAGCGGGAGTCGATGAGCAGTTCTTC.